These 8 T cell receptor beta chains originate from one sample sequenced in a study of blood T cell repertoires in COVID-19. The protocol was immunoSEQ multiplex PCR, while the TCRdb copy is restricted to in-frame clones and leaves out a portion. The sample includes approximately 80,000 clones, less than 90% of them seen just once. The sequencing sample was made of peripheral blood. These TCRs come from a human donor in a cohort sampled during active COVID-19.

V usage is TRBV3-1 (or the pseudogene TRBV3-2) and J usage is TRBJ2-5; D is ambiguous. The CDR3 extends over 14 amino acids. Germline V gene lookup returns CDR1 LGHDT and CDR2 YNNKEL (reference sequence). The germline V and J ends were trimmed by 2 bases and 6 bases, with 13 bases remaining between them. The CDR3: CASSQYVATKTQYF. The CDR3, as DNA: TGTGCCAGCAGCCAATATGTAGCCACGAAGACCCAGTACTTC.

With regard to this clone: Mismatch with germline at one junction end may stem from a read error. The chain employs TRBV6-5 and TRBJ1-1; 9 bases line up with TRBD1. The CDR3 consists of 14 residues. The germline CDR1 and CDR2 sequences are MNHEY and SVGAGI. CDR3 amino acids: CASSGDRVNAEAFF. CDR3 nucleotides: TGTGCCAGCAGCGGGGACAGGGTGAACGCTGAAGCTTTCTTT.

The chain is built from TRBV28 and TRBJ1-3; the D gene is possibly TRBD1 (6 bases). The V gene lost 8 bases and the J gene lost 0 bases, with 8 bases spanning the gap. There are 13 residues in the CDR3. Looked up from germline, CDR1 is MDHEN and CDR2 is SYDVKM. The CDR3 DNA reads as TGTGCCAGCCCGGACAGCTCTGGAAACACCATATATTTT. It codes for CASPDSSGNTIYF.

The chain is built from TRBV6-4 and TRBJ1-2; TRBD1 agrees at 9 bases. This CDR3 has 16 residues. V shed 6 bases, J shed 4 bases, and the junction held 12 bases outside the gene matches. Germline CDR1 and CDR2: MRHNA and SNTAGT. CDR3: CASRPTGGANGYGYTF. In DNA form, the CDR3 reads TGTGCCAGCAGACCCACAGGGGGCGCGAACGGCTATGGCTACACCTTC.

The rearrangement links TRBV13 to TRBJ2-7; 7 nucleotides match TRBD2. The V gene end was trimmed by 5 bases and the J gene end by 4 bases; junction bases not matched to a gene: 8. The CDR3 loop spans 14 amino acids. The V gene's germline CDR1 is PRHDT and CDR2 FYEKMQ (reference sequence). The CDR3 DNA follows: TGTGCCAGCAGCCTCAGAGCCGGGGGGTACGAGCAGTACTTC. Translated, it gives CASSLRAGGYEQYF.

The genes are TRBV6-5 and TRBJ2-3, with 7 nucleotides matching TRBD2. Per germline, CDR1 MNHEY and CDR2 SVGAGI. With V trimmed by 11 bases and J by 0 bases, 5 bases remained unmatched. The CDR3 length is 13 residues. CDR3 sequence (DNA): TGTGCCGGGGGGGGTTTTAGCACAGATACGCAGTATTTT. It translates to CAGGGFSTDTQYF.

Written as DNA, the CDR3 is TGTGCCAGCAGCGCCAGGGGTGGCAATCAGCCCCAGCATTTT. It encodes CASSARGGNQPQHF. The chain uses TRBV7-9 and TRBJ1-5, with D maybe TRBD1 (6 bases). The V gene's germline CDR1 is SEHNR and CDR2 FQNEAQ (reference sequence). The CDR3 has 14 residues. V was pared by 5 bases and J by 2 bases, with 10 bases between.

V is TRBV7-2 and J is TRBJ1-2; D remains ambiguous. The CDR3 has 12 residues. CDR1 is SGHTA, CDR2 FQGNSA, per germline. Trimming stripped 2 bases from V and 7 bases from J, with 8 bases between. CDR3 DNA sequence: TGTGCCAGCAGCTTAAGAGGATCTGGCTACACCTTC. As protein: CASSLRGSGYTF.